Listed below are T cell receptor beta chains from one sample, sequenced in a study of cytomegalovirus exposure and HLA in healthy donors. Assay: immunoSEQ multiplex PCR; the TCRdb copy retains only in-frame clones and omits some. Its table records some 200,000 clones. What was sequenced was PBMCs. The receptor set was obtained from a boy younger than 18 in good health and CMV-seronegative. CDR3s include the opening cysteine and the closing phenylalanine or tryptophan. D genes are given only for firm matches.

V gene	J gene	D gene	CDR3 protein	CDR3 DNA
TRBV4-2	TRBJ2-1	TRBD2	CASSRPEAGYNEQFF	TGTGCCAGCAGCCGGCCAGAAGCGGGGTACAATGAGCAGTTCTTC
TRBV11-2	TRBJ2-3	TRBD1	CASRPRTGPTNTQYF	TGTGCCAGCAGACCTCGGACAGGCCCCACGAATACGCAGTATTTT
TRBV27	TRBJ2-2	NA	CASSNRAGELFF	TGTGCCAGCAGTAACCGGGCCGGGGAGCTGTTTTTT
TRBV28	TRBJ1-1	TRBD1	CATLDRVRVTEAFF	TGTGCCACCCTTGACAGGGTACGGGTCACTGAAGCTTTCTTT
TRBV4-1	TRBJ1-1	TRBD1	CASSQEWWGTGEMAFF	TGCGCCAGCAGCCAAGAATGGTGGGGAACAGGGGAGATGGCTTTCTTT
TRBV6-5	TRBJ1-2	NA	CASSRLNYGYTF	TGTGCCAGCAGCAGGCTTAACTATGGCTACACCTTC
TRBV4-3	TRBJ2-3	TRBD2	CASSPRGGGAEGTQYF	TGCGCCAGCAGCCCGCGGGGCGGGGGGGCAGAGGGTACGCAGTATTTT
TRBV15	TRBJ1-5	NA	CATSSRRGDQPQHF	TGTGCCACCAGCAGCCGGCGGGGGGATCAGCCCCAGCATTTT
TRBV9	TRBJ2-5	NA	CASSVVPGGYQETQYF	TGTGCCAGCAGCGTAGTTCCAGGGGGGTACCAAGAGACCCAGTACTTC
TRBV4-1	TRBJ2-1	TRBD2	CASSQENRGGRLGYNEQFF	TGCGCCAGCAGCCAAGAAAATCGGGGGGGCCGGTTAGGGTACAATGAGCAGTTCTTC
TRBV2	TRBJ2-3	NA	CASSGFETGLTEDTQYF	TGTGCCAGCAGTGGGTTTGAAACGGGACTGACCGAAGATACGCAGTATTTT
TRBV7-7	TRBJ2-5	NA	CIPRVQETQYF	TGCATACCCCGGGTTCAAGAGACCCAGTACTTC
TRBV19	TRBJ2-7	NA	CASSNTYGYYEQYF	TGTGCCAGTAGTAACACCTATGGGTACTACGAGCAGTACTTC
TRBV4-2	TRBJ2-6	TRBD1	CASSGTGTSGGANVLTF	TGTGCCAGCAGCGGGACAGGGACTTCCGGAGGGGCCAACGTCCTGACTTTC
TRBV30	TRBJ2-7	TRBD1	CAFGQGTYEQYF	TGTGCCTTTGGACAGGGAACCTACGAGCAGTACTTC
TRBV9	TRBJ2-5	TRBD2	CASSEGTSGRSGETQYF	TGTGCCAGCAGCGAAGGGACTAGCGGGAGATCTGGAGAGACCCAGTACTTC
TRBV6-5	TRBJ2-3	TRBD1	CASSYLGQGAPDTQYF	TGTGCCAGCAGTTACTTAGGACAGGGGGCCCCAGATACGCAGTATTTT
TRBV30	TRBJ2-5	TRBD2	CAWSEGTGTREETQYF	TGTGCCTGGAGCGAGGGGACCGGGACTAGAGAAGAGACCCAGTACTTC
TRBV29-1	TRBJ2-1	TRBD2	CSAGGGSYNEQFF	TGCAGCGCGGGAGGAGGCTCCTACAATGAGCAGTTCTTC
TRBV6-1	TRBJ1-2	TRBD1	CATDSSGTGAYGYTF	TGTGCCACCGATAGTTCCGGGACAGGGGCCTATGGCTACACCTTC
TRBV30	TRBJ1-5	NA	CAWSLAGGNQPQHF	TGTGCCTGGAGTCTGGCGGGTGGGAATCAGCCCCAGCATTTT
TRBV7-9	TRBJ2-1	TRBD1	CAAGEWVGTGENNEQFF	TGTGCCGCTGGGGAATGGGTTGGGACAGGAGAGAACAATGAGCAGTTCTTC
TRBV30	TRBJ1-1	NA	CAWTRLPYLGSGDTEAFF	TGTGCCTGGACGCGACTGCCCTATTTAGGGTCGGGGGACACTGAAGCTTTCTTT
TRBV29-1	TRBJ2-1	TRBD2	CSVQAGYPNEQFF	TGCAGCGTCCAAGCGGGGTACCCCAATGAGCAGTTCTTC
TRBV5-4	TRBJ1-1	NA	CASQNPLKNTEAFF	TGTGCCAGTCAAAATCCACTTAAGAACACTGAAGCTTTCTTT
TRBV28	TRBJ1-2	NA	CASSSLRAIVGRGYTF	TGTGCCAGCAGCTCCCTGAGGGCAATCGTAGGTCGTGGCTACACCTTC
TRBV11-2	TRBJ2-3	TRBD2	CASSSLGLASDTQYF	TGTGCCAGCAGCTCCTTGGGACTAGCAAGCGATACGCAGTATTTT